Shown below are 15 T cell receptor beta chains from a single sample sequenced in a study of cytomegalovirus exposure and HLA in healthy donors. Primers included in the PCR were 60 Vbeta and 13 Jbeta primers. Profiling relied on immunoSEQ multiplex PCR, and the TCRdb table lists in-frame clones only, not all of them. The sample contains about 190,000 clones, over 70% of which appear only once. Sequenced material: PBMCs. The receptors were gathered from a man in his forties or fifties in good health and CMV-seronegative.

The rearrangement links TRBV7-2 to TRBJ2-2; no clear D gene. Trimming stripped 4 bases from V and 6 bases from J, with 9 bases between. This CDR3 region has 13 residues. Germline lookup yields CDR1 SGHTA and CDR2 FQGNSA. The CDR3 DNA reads TGTGCCAGCAGCTCCTTAGTATCCGGGGAGCTGTTTTTT. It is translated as CASSSLVSGELFF. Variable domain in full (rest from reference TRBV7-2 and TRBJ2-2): GAGVSQSPSNKVTEKGKDVELRCDPISGHTALYWYRQSLGQGLEFLIYFQGNSAPDKSGLPSDRFSAERTGGSVSTLTIQRTQQEDSAVYLCASSSLVSGELFFGEGSRLTVL.

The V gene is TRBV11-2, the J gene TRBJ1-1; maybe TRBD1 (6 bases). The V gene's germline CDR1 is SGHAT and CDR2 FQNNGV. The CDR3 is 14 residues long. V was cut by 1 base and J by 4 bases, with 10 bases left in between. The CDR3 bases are TGTGCCAGCAGCTTAGTGGGGGCGCTCACTGAAGCTTTCTTT. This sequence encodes CASSLVGALTEAFF.

The CDR3 bases are TGTGCCAGCAGTGACCCCGGGACAGGAGATGCTTTCTTT. Translation gives CASSDPGTGDAFF. This chain uses TRBV6-6 with TRBJ1-1, with 8 bases that match TRBD1. CDR1 is MNHNY, CDR2 SVGAGI, per germline (reference sequence). This CDR3 is built from 13 residues. V was clipped by 5 bases and J by 11 bases; unmatched bases: 10.

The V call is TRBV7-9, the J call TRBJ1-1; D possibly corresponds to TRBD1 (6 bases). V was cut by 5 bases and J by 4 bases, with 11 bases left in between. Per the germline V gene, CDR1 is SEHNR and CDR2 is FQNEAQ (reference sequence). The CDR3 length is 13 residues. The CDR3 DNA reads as TGTGCCAGCAGCCCACAGGGAATCACTGAAGCTTTCTTT. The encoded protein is CASSPQGITEAFF.

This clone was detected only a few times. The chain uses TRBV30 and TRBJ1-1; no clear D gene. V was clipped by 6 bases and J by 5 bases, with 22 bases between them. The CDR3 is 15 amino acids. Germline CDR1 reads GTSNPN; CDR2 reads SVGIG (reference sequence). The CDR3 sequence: CACSPGRAGGTEAFF. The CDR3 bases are TGTGCCTGCTCACCGGGGAGAGCGGGAGGGACTGAAGCTTTCTTT.

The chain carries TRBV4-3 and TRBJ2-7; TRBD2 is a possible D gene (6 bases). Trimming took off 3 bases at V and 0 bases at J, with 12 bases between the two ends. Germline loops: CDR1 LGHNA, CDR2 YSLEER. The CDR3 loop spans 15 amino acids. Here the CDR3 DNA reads TGCGCCAGCAGCCAGGCCGGGACTGGCTCCTACGAGCAGTACTTC. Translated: CASSQAGTGSYEQYF.

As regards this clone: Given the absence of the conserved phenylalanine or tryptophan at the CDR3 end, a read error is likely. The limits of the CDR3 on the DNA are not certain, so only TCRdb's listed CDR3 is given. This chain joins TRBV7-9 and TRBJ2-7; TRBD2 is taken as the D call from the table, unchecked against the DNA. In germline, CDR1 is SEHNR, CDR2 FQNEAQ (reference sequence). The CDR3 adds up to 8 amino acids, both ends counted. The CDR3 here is CASSSEML.

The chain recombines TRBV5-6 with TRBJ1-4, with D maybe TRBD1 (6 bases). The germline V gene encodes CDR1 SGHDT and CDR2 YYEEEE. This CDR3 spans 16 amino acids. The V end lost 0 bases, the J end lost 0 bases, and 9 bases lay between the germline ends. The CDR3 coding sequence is TGTGCCAGCAGCTTGGGACAGGACCCAACTAATGAAAAACTGTTTTTT. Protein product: CASSLGQDPTNEKLFF.

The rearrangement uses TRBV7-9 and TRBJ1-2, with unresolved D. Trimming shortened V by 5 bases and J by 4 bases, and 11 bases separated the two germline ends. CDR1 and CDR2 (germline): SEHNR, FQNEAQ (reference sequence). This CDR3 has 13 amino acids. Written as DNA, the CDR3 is TGTGCCAGCAGCCCCGGGATGTCCTATGGCTACACCTTC. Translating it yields CASSPGMSYGYTF.

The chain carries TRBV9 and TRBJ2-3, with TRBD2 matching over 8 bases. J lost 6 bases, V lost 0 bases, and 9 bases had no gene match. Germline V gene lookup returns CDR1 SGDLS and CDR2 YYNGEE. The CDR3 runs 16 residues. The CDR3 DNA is TGTGCCAGCAGCGTAGTTGCGGGGGGCCTGGTTGATACGCAGTATTTT. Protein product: CASSVVAGGLVDTQYF.

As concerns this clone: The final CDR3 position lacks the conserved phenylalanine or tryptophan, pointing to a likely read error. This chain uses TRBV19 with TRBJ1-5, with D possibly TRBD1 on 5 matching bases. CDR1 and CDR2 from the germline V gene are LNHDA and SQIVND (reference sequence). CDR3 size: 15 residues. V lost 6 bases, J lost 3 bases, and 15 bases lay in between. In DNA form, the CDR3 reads TGTGCCAGTAGGGGTTACAAAGGACACAATCAGCCCCAGCATTCT. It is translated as CASRGYKGHNQPQHS.

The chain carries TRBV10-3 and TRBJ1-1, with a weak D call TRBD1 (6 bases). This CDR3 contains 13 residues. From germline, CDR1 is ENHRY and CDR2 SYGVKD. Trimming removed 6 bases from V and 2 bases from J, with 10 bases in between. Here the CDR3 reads CAIRTTGNTEAFF. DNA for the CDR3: TGTGCCATCAGGACGACAGGAAACACTGAAGCTTTCTTT.

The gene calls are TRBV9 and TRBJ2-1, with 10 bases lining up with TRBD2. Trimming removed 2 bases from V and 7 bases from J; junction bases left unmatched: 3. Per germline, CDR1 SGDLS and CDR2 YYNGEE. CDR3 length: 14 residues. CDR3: CASSVTSGTNEQFF. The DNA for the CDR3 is TGTGCCAGCAGCGTCACTAGCGGGACGAATGAGCAGTTCTTC.

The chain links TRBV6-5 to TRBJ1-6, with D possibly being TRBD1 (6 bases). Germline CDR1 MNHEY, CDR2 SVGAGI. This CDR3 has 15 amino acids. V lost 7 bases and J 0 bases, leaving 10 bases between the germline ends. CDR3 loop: CASTPDSSYNSPLHF. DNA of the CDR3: TGTGCCAGCACTCCGGACAGCTCCTATAATTCACCCCTCCACTTT.

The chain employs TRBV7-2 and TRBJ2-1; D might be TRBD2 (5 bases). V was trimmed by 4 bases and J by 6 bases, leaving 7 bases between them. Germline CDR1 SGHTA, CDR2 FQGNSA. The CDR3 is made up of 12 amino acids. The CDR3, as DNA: TGTGCCAGCAGCTGGACTGTCAATGAGCAGTTCTTC. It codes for CASSWTVNEQFF.